This TCR beta chain was recovered during a study of spatial heterogeneity in lung cancer (dated by TCRdb to between 2018 and 2021). With respect to the entire study: Beta-chain transcripts were consistently detected in greater numbers than alpha-chain transcripts, which likely reflected higher beta-chain transcript abundance. The study quantitatively compared TCR alpha and beta repertoires across multiple tumor regions, matched nontumor lung and blood in non-small cell lung cancer. At surgery, both alpha and beta chains were TCR-sequenced in roughly 200 tumor regions, about 64 matched nontumor lung samples and over 50 PBMC samples. The study linked features of the TCR repertoire to counts of nonsynonymous mutations, which were determined by whole-exome sequencing of tumor tissue. In the raw uncorrected reads, each unique combination of TCR and UMI appeared more than ten times on average. Results and caveats for the whole study, not just this receptor: Ubiquitous expanded tumor TCRs showed up in blood more often at tumor resection than at routine follow-up. Confirming at a functional level the hypothesis that regional TCRs recognize regional mutations was considered to require additional single-cell paired TCR alpha and beta sequencing.

About this clonotype: The antigen it binds to is not known. Per-nucleotide qualities are absent, and no much larger clonotype sits a single base away.

To prepare the library, 5' RACE was applied. This sample was sequenced with a NextSeq 500. In the TCR library protocol, a unique molecular identifier was attached to each TCR cDNA molecule so that PCR and sequencing errors could be corrected. In the original analysis: TCR identification, UMI-based error correction and CDR3 extraction were performed with Decombinator tools. TCRs above a frequency of 2 per 1,000, corresponding to the top 1% of the tumor frequency distribution, were defined as expanded. Renyi diversity was computed with the R vegan package after each repertoire had been subsampled 100 times to 5,000 TCRs. CDR3 similarity networks were built from amino acid triplet string-kernel similarity, with CDR3s being connected when pairwise similarity was above 0.82. TCRdb trimmed the raw reads at Q25, called clones with MiXCR and kept productive beta chains. Each CDR3 protein appears once, grouped with its most common genes and DNA. In this record, the V and J calls reflect TCRdb's handling and not the investigators' own analysis. The sample has roughly 70,000 distinct CDR3 sequences on record, 13% of them singletons. The leading ten clones occupy more than 5.5% of the sample.

The cysteine opens and the phenylalanine closes a CDR3 of 15 amino acids. The read is trimmed to its CDR3 DNA, 45 bases read in frame from base 1. The germline V gene supplies CDR1 SGHDN and CDR2 FVKESK. At the junction V is shortened by 3 bases and J by 2 bases, with 10 bases in between. The time point label, read with the paper, signifies: sample taken at primary tumor resection. For TCR sequencing, whole RNA was extracted from tumor and nontumor lung tissue, or from cryopreserved PBMC samples, and no cell sorting was done. Donors were 65 to 85 patients with early-stage, untreated non-small cell lung cancer from the lung TRACERx cohort. A patient was chosen for TCR sequencing only when enough RNA was available from at least two tumor regions.

This sample comprised PBMCs, obtained at surgery. Recombination joined TRBV14 with TRBJ2-2, with no reliable assignment of the D segment. The clonotype was recovered from a male donor with early-stage non-small cell lung cancer. This receptor carries the CDR3 CASSHVRDNTGELFF. The base sequence is TGTGCCAGCAGCCATGTTAGGGATAACACCGGGGAGCTGTTTTTT.